Detailed here is one T cell receptor beta chain. Its cognate antigen has yet to be identified. No base qualities exist here, and no much larger clone lies one base off it. Synovial fluid effusions were drawn by aspiration from the actively inflamed joints of psoriatic arthritis patients. Memory CD8+ T cells in synovial fluid were sorted patient by patient into Tc17 (IL-17A+) cells, bulk memory cells and Tc1 (IL-17A-IFNgamma+) cells in order to compare their TCR repertoires. The Classification of Psoriatic Arthritis Study Group (CASPAR) criteria were met by the psoriatic arthritis patients. Bulk memory CD8+ T cells were sorted as CD45RA-CD27+/- plus CD45RA+CD27- cells. Sorted CD8+ T cell subsets from the synovial fluid of three patients with psoriatic arthritis were subjected to TCRbeta sequencing. Synovial fluid mononuclear cells were isolated with Lymphoprep and cryopreserved in liquid nitrogen before use. The medium used for cryopreservation had around 50% fetal calf serum and around 9.2% dimethyl sulfoxide.

This record belongs to a study of IL-17A CD8 T cells in psoriatic arthritis synovium. Regarding the research as a whole: The study was designed to define the phenotype, molecular profile and function of synovial IL-17A+CD8+ T cells in the pathogenesis of psoriatic arthritis.

After DNA extraction (Qiagen), TCRbeta V-D-J rearrangements were amplified in a bias-controlled manner and then sequenced at high throughput (immunoSEQ; Adaptive Biotech). Turning to the authors' computational methods: The immunoSEQ Analyzer platform was used for sequence-level analysis of productive sequences. Clonality was calculated as 1 minus Pielou's evenness, with values from 0 (highly polyclonal) to 1 (monoclonal). The Morisita index, which runs from 0 (no similarity) to 1 (complete similarity), was used to measure repertoire overlap between subsets. Not all clones reach the TCRdb copy of this immuneACCESS table, which keeps in-frame sequences only. Checked studies attribute under half of the gap to unresolved V genes and leave the rest unexplained. V, J and clone size were drawn from that table, and D and trimming were deduced from the DNA. In all, the sample holds about 2,300 clones, and 72% of those were seen once. Around 15% of the sample belongs to the ten largest clones.

Summary of the overall study and its limitations: Only a few patients were covered by TCR sequencing, and this limited sample size was acknowledged by the authors. Some individual clones occupied over 4.5% of the repertoire, though most synovial CD8+ subsets remained polyclonal. Cells were obtained from synovial fluid rather than synovial tissue, because no psoriatic arthritis synovial tissue samples were available.

V is reduced by 4 bases and J by 2 bases, leaving a spacing of 18 bases between them. From cysteine to phenylalanine, the CDR3 is 16 amino acids long. Only the CDR3 region is kept as DNA, spanning 48 bases read in frame from base 1. CDR1 and CDR2, per the germline V gene, are SGHNT and YENEEA. Sequenced input: memory CD8+ T cells from synovial fluid. This sample's cell subset or site label indicates: bulk memory CD8+ T cells (CD45RA-CD27+/- and CD45RA+CD27-). The receptor chain draws on TRBV11-3 and TRBJ2-7; 6 matching bases give a weak D call of TRBD2. The sequence derives from a human donor with psoriatic arthritis. The CDR3 loop reads CASSSWGEGHTYEQYF. Here is the DNA: TGTGCCAGCAGCTCCTGGGGGGAAGGGCATACCTACGAGCAGTACTTC.